Given below is one TCR beta chain in context. This sample stems from a study of blood T cell repertoires in COVID-19. Study context: PBMCs, B-cell-depleted T cells, or T cells provided the cDNA or gDNA that made up the material.

Germline lookup yields CDR1 KGHDR and CDR2 SFDVKD. V shed 5 bases and J 6 bases; nucleotides not matched to a gene: 7. The CDR3 contains 15 residues. The method was immunoSEQ multiplex PCR; TCRdb's version includes in-frame clones alone and lacks a portion of them. The data contain about 59,000 clones, 79% of them singletons. This clonotype was sampled from a man in his sixties with acute or convalescent COVID-19. V gene TRBV24-1 combines with J gene TRBJ1-5; 9 nucleotides align to TRBD1. Material: peripheral blood. The CDR3 loop reads CATSAGDRVGQPQHF. CDR3 sequence (DNA): TGTGCCACCAGTGCGGGGGACAGGGTCGGTCAGCCCCAGCATTTT.